The next 21 T cell receptor beta chains were all read from a single sample in a study of human T cells and chemical hapten exposure. A single record per CDR3 protein comes from TCRdb applying MiXCR to the RACE reads. The sample has approximately 90,000 distinct CDR3 sequences; around 12% are singletons. Documented time point: patch test 1, 2 weeks after DPC sensitization. As for treatment: therapeutic diphenylcyclopropenone sensitization with weekly scalp DPC. Source: whole blood, taken in connection with sensitization to the hapten diphenylcyclopropenone (DPC). The receptor source for this set is a woman in her forties with alopecia areata. Some clones in this sample may be carry-over from other donors' samples.

This chain uses TRBV9 with TRBJ2-5; TRBD1 might be the D (6 bases). The germline gives CDR1 SGDLS, CDR2 YYNGEE. The CDR3 has 14 amino acids. The V end lost 0 bases, the J end lost 5 bases, and 11 bases lay between the germline ends. The CDR3 coding sequence is TGTGCCAGCAGCGTAGTAGGGGGTTATGAGACCCAGTACTTC. Translating it yields CASSVVGGYETQYF.

This clonotype has only a few counts. V gene TRBV6-4 combines with J gene TRBJ2-1, with 9 bases identical to TRBD2. The CDR3 has 16 amino acids. Germline V gene data show CDR1 as MRHNA and CDR2 as SNTAGT. After removal of 8 bases from V and 6 bases from J, the junction contained 14 bases not matched to a gene. The CDR3 spells CASGGHASGVFNEQFF. The CDR3 DNA sequence: TGTGCCAGCGGAGGACATGCTAGCGGGGTATTCAATGAGCAGTTCTTC.

Of note for this clonotype: The conserved phenylalanine or tryptophan is not found at the CDR3 terminus, so this likely reflects a read error. This chain uses TRBV29-1 with TRBJ2-3, with D possibly being TRBD1 (6 bases). The V gene's germline CDR1 is SQVTM and CDR2 ANQGSEA. The V end was cut by 7 bases, the J end by 2 bases, with 13 bases between. This CDR3 is 13 amino acids long. DNA of the CDR3: TGCAGCGCCAGGACAGCCATCACAGATACGCAGTATTAT. It translates to CSARTAITDTQYY.

The chain links TRBV6-4 to TRBJ2-3; 8 bases fit TRBD2. The germline V gene encodes CDR1 MRHNA and CDR2 SNTAGT. The CDR3 contains 15 residues. Trimming at V came to 2 bases and at J to 1 base, leaving 2 bases not matched to a gene. The CDR3 DNA reads TGTGCCAGCAGTGACGGGGGACTAGGCACAGATACGCAGTATTTT. This encodes CASSDGGLGTDTQYF.

This clonotype was picked up many times. The V gene is TRBV29-1, the J gene TRBJ2-1; 7 nucleotides agree with TRBD1. Unmatched junction bases numbered 11, after V lost 8 bases and J lost 13 bases. The CDR3 length is 11 residues. Looked up from germline, CDR1 is SQVTM and CDR2 is ANQGSEA. DNA for the CDR3: TGCAGCTACAACAGGGGCCCTCGACAGTTCTTC. As protein: CSYNRGPRQFF.

The V call is TRBV25-1, the J call TRBJ2-7; no clear D. CDR3 length: 12 amino acids. Trimming pared 2 bases from V and 7 bases from J, leaving 9 bases between. Germline CDR1 and CDR2: MGHDK and SYGVNS. The CDR3 spells CASSESRLEQYF. The CDR3 nucleotides are TGTGCCAGCAGTGAAAGCCGCTTAGAGCAGTACTTC.

The rearrangement links TRBV28 to TRBJ2-7; D is tentatively TRBD1 or TRBD2 (6 bases each). CDR1 and CDR2 from the germline V gene are MDHEN and SYDVKM. Trimming shortened V by 6 bases and J by 5 bases, and 14 bases separated the two germline ends. The CDR3 covers 13 residues. The CDR3 sequence is CASSLPGANEQYF. CDR3 in DNA: TGTGCCAGCAGCCTCCCGGGGGCCAACGAGCAGTACTTC.

The sample holds a few counts of this clonotype. This chain links TRBV2 with TRBJ2-1, with D perhaps TRBD2 (6 bases). CDR3 length: 14 residues. The germline V gene encodes CDR1 SNHLY and CDR2 FYNNEI. V lost 4 bases and J lost 4, with 11 bases in between. Written as DNA, the CDR3 is TGTGCCAGCAGTGGGACTGGAGGGTACAATGAGCAGTTCTTC. As protein: CASSGTGGYNEQFF.

V is TRBV29-1 and J is TRBJ1-1; D is perhaps TRBD1 (6 bases). The CDR3 is 14 residues long. CDR1 and CDR2 from the germline V gene are SQVTM and ANQGSEA. With 5 bases removed from V and 4 bases from J, the gap between germline ends came to 17 bases. CDR3 sequence (DNA): TGCAGCGTTCAGAGACAGGTCCGTGGCACTGAAGCTTTCTTT. Its protein is CSVQRQVRGTEAFF.

This chain connects TRBV29-1 to TRBJ2-1, with D possibly TRBD2 on 6 matching bases. CDR3 length equals 13 residues. Germline lookup yields CDR1 SQVTM and CDR2 ANQGSEA. The V gene lost 3 bases and the J gene lost 5 bases, with 11 bases spanning the gap. The CDR3 region has the DNA TGCAGCGTTGATGCGGGGTTAAACAATGAGCAGTTCTTC. Its protein is CSVDAGLNNEQFF.

The V call is TRBV3-1, the J call TRBJ2-5; a weak D match, TRBD2 (6 bases). V was cut by 4 bases and J by 7 bases, with 10 bases left in between. The CDR3 is made up of 12 amino acids. Germline CDR1 and CDR2: LGHDT and YNNKEL (reference sequence). Here the CDR3 reads CASSRDSGTQYF. The DNA for the CDR3 is TGTGCCAGCAGCCGGGACTCCGGGACCCAGTACTTC.

The gene calls are TRBV7-2 and TRBJ1-6, with D uncertain. CDR1 is SGHTA, CDR2 FQGNSA, per germline. The CDR3 spans 13 residues. Trimming cost V 1 base and J 11 bases, with 9 bases left between them. CDR3 protein: CASSLDSLPPLHF. The DNA for the CDR3 is TGTGCCAGCAGCTTAGACTCCTTGCCACCCCTCCACTTT. Variable domain in full (rest from reference TRBV7-2 and TRBJ1-6): GAGVSQSPSNKVTEKGKDVELRCDPISGHTALYWYRQSLGQGLEFLIYFQGNSAPDKSGLPSDRFSAERTGGSVSTLTIQRTQQEDSAVYLCASSLDSLPPLHFGNGTRLTVT.

This clonotype was seen only a few times. This chain connects TRBV7-2 to TRBJ2-7; D may be TRBD1 or TRBD2 (5 bases each). Germline CDR1 is SGHTA and CDR2 is FQGNSA. The CDR3 contains 16 residues. Trimming cost V 4 bases and J 0 bases, with 16 bases left between them. The CDR3 nucleotides are TGTGCCAGCAGCTACGACCGGGACGCCCGCTCCTACGAGCAGTACTTC. Its protein is CASSYDRDARSYEQYF.

Many counts were recorded for this clonotype. The chain uses TRBV18 and TRBJ2-3; D is unclear. This CDR3 has 13 residues. Trimming removed 3 bases at V and 9 bases at J, with 13 bases between. Germline V CDR1 and CDR2: KGHSH, LQKENI. CDR3 sequence: CASSPSDPPTQYF. The CDR3 DNA is TGTGCCAGCTCACCCTCGGACCCCCCAACGCAGTATTTT.

The V and J genes are TRBV5-1 and TRBJ2-2; D gene ambiguous. Per germline, CDR1 SGHRS and CDR2 YFSETQ. The germline V and J ends were trimmed by 2 bases and 1 base, with 6 bases remaining between them. The CDR3 is 14 residues long. In DNA, the CDR3 is TGCGCCAGCAGCTTTTTTGGGAACACCGGGGAGCTGTTTTTT. Its translation is CASSFFGNTGELFF.

A few counts support this clonotype. The CDR3 loop is CASSPGGGQSSYNSPLHF. The CDR3 nucleotides read TGTGCCAGCTCACCAGGTGGAGGACAGAGCTCCTATAATTCACCCCTCCACTTT. The J gene is TRBJ1-6, the V gene TRBV18, with D perhaps TRBD1 (6 bases). Germline V gene lookup returns CDR1 KGHSH and CDR2 LQKENI. The CDR3 spans 18 residues. V was trimmed by 2 bases and J by 0 bases, leaving 14 bases between them. Full variable domain (remainder filled in from reference TRBV18 and TRBJ1-6): NAGVMQNPRHLVRRRGQEARLRCSPMKGHSHVYWYRQLPEEGLKFMVYLQKENIIDESGMPKERFSAEFPKEGPSILRIQQVVRGDSAAYFCASSPGGGQSSYNSPLHFGNGTRLTVT.

This clonotype was detected many times. This chain connects TRBV11-2 to TRBJ2-5, with D hard to call. The V end was cut by 5 bases, the J end by 9 bases, with 16 bases between. CDR1 SGHAT and CDR2 FQNNGV come from the germline V gene. This CDR3 has 13 residues. The CDR3 DNA reads TGTGCCAGCAGCCCCCCGGTCCCGCAGGCCCAGTACTTC. Translated, it gives CASSPPVPQAQYF.

As DNA, the CDR3 is TGTGCCAGTAAACCGGGACTAGACCTCAATGAGCAGTTCTTC. Its protein product is CASKPGLDLNEQFF. V gene TRBV28 combines with J gene TRBJ2-1; TRBD2 matches 8 bases. The V segment lost 9 bases and the J segment 6 bases; nucleotides outside the gene matches: 10. This CDR3 is built from 14 residues. Germline CDR1 reads MDHEN; CDR2 reads SYDVKM.

This clonotype appeared many times. The chain has TRBV7-6 and TRBJ2-5; TRBD2 aligns across 7 bases. V dropped 1 base and J dropped 5; count of bases not matched to a gene: 19. Germline-derived CDR1 and CDR2 are SGHVS and FNYEAQ. The CDR3 runs 19 residues. The chain's CDR3 is CASSLGGSRREPRRETQYF. DNA of the CDR3: TGTGCCAGCAGCTTAGGAGGGAGTAGGCGGGAGCCACGGAGGGAGACCCAGTACTTC.

The V and J genes are TRBV3-1 and TRBJ1-3; 9 nucleotides match TRBD1. CDR1 and CDR2 (germline): LGHDT, YNNKEL (reference sequence). The junction had 2 bases not matched to a gene; V was cut back by 5 bases and J by 0 bases. This CDR3 has 15 residues. The CDR3 sequence is CASSATGGSGNTIYF. The DNA of the CDR3 is TGTGCCAGCAGCGCGACAGGGGGCTCTGGAAACACCATATATTTT.

This clonotype has just a few counts. The J gene is TRBJ1-5, the V gene TRBV3-1; perhaps TRBD1 as D (5 bases). The V end was cut by 3 bases, the J end by 9 bases, with 12 bases between. There are 13 residues in the CDR3. Looked up from germline, CDR1 is LGHDT and CDR2 is YNNKEL (reference sequence). CDR3 bases: TGTGCCAGCAGCCAGAGGGGTTTTGGGCCCCAGCATTTT. Protein sequence: CASSQRGFGPQHF.